The rows below give T cell receptor beta chains drawn from one sample of a study of blood T cell repertoires in COVID-19. The data were produced by immunoSEQ multiplex PCR, yet TCRdb's version contains in-frame clones alone and is incomplete. This sample carries fewer than 250,000 clones, approximately 80% of them seen once, and the ten largest clones take around 4.7%. Sequencing used peripheral blood. These receptors originate from a woman in her seventies with acute or convalescent COVID-19. CDR3s leave out the opening cysteine and the closing phenylalanine or tryptophan. Some rows mark clone size as missing; the rest say once, few, many or name a class of expanded clone.

size: -; V: TRBV18; J: TRBJ1-1; CDR3: ASSPTSVEGTEAF
size: -; V: TRBV5-8; J: TRBJ1-2; CDR3: ASSLRRDFHGYT
size: -; V: TRBV6-5; J: TRBJ1-6; CDR3: ASSFRDRASPLH
size: -; V: TRBV3-1/TRBV3-2; J: TRBJ2-1; CDR3: ASSLSGQGYSNEQF
size: -; V: TRBV5-4; J: TRBJ1-2; CDR3: ASSLDGNYGYT
size: -; V: TRBV30; J: TRBJ1-6; CDR3: ACAPGTGHSPLH
size: -; V: TRBV3-1/TRBV3-2; J: TRBJ1-5; CDR3: ASSQDGGGNNQPQH
size: -; V: TRBV6-5; J: TRBJ1-1; CDR3: ASTRDRADEAF
size: once; V: TRBV29-1; J: TRBJ1-5; CDR3: SVGLGQTNQPQH
size: few; V: TRBV18; J: TRBJ1-1; CDR3: ASSLSTGGTEAF
size: few; V: TRBV30; J: TRBJ1-2; CDR3: AWSSPQGAYGYT
size: -; V: TRBV5-5; J: TRBJ1-5; CDR3: ASSFAGLGQPQH
size: few; V: TRBV5-8; J: TRBJ2-7; CDR3: ASRTGNSYYEQY
size: -; V: TRBV4-3; J: TRBJ1-2; CDR3: ASSPTDRGRIGYT
size: -; V: TRBV29-1; J: TRBJ2-7; CDR3: SVALAPGGYEQY
size: -; V: TRBV27; J: TRBJ1-5; CDR3: ASSWTGGKQPQH
size: -; V: TRBV7-2; J: TRBJ2-4; CDR3: ASSLDTQGGNIQY
size: -; V: TRBV10-3; J: TRBJ1-2; CDR3: AISFGGVSSNYGYT